What follows are 26 T cell receptor beta chains derived from one specimen sequenced in a study of CD8 T cells in ankylosing spondylitis. TCRdb re-called the 5' RACE reads with MiXCR, one entry per CDR3 protein. The data show 250,000 or so distinct CDR3 sequences, about 11% seen once. Sequencing input: blood, either unsorted or a sorted T cell fraction (not recorded which). All receptors derive from a male donor with ankylosing spondylitis or in good health (not recorded which).

This clonotype has ten or more counts. J is TRBJ2-7 and V is TRBV20-1, with D perhaps matching TRBD1 (6 bases). Germline values: CDR1 DFQATT, CDR2 SNEGSKA (reference sequence). The CDR3 contains 14 residues. Trimming cost V 5 bases and J 3 bases, with 17 bases left between them. The CDR3 DNA follows: TGCAGTGCTGGGGCAAACAGGGTTAACTACGAGCAGTACTTC. Translation: CSAGANRVNYEQYF.

This clonotype was counted at least ten times. V gene TRBV5-1 combines with J gene TRBJ1-1; TRBD1 agrees at 7 bases. In germline, CDR1 is SGHRS, CDR2 YFSETQ. This CDR3 contains 13 residues. J gave up 3 bases and V 3 bases, and 2 bases lay outside the gene matches. Here the CDR3 reads CASSWDRDTEAFF. DNA of the CDR3: TGCGCCAGCAGCTGGGACAGAGACACTGAAGCTTTCTTT.

This clonotype has a count of ten or more. V is TRBV5-1 and J is TRBJ2-5, with TRBD1 as a possible D gene (6 bases). V dropped 4 bases and J dropped 5 bases, with 15 bases sitting between them. This CDR3 region has 14 residues. CDR1 is SGHRS, CDR2 YFSETQ, per germline. The CDR3 loop is CASSPPVGGETQYF. CDR3 DNA: TGCGCCAGCAGCCCCCCGGTAGGGGGTGAGACCCAGTACTTC. Full variable domain (outside the CDR3, taken from reference TRBV5-1 and TRBJ2-5): KAGVTQTPRYLIKTRGQQVTLSCSPISGHRSVSWYQQTPGQGLQFLFEYFSETQRNKGNFPGRFSGRQFSNSRSEMNVSTLELGDSALYLCASSPPVGGETQYFGPGTRLLVL.

This clonotype showed up many times. One end of the junction does not line up with germline, which may come from a read error. The chain is built from TRBV20-1 and TRBJ2-5, with 7 bases lining up with TRBD1. The CDR3 has 15 residues. Germline CDR1 and CDR2: DFQATT and SNEGSKA (reference sequence). The CDR3 DNA reads TGCAGTCCTAGAGGGGACAGCCTCACTTGGGAGACCCAGTACTTC. Amino acid sequence: CSPRGDSLTWETQYF.

This clonotype was counted at least ten times. The chain carries TRBV5-1 and TRBJ2-1, with TRBD2 matching 10 bases. V lost 3 bases and J lost 7; bases outside the gene matches: 13. CDR3 length equals 17 residues. Germline V lookup: CDR1 SGHRS, CDR2 YFSETQ. Here the CDR3 reads CASSSLVAGGFINEQFF. CDR3 nucleotide sequence: TGCGCCAGCAGCTCTTTAGTAGCGGGAGGATTTATAAATGAGCAGTTCTTC.

The table lists this clonotype with many counts. The chain employs TRBV27 and TRBJ2-1, with 8 nucleotides matching TRBD1. The germline V gene has CDR1 MNHEY and CDR2 SMNVEV (reference sequence). The CDR3 is 15 residues long. V was pared by 6 bases and J by 2 bases, with 6 bases of the junction left unmatched. In DNA, the CDR3 is TGTGCCAGCAGCCTGGGACAGGCACCCTACAATGAGCAGTTCTTC. It yields the protein CASSLGQAPYNEQFF.

This chain links TRBV5-1 with TRBJ2-1; D is ambiguous. From germline, CDR1 is SGHRS and CDR2 YFSETQ. The CDR3 totals 16 residues. V dropped 4 bases and J dropped 4 bases, with 18 bases sitting between them. The CDR3 DNA reads as TGCGCCAGCAGCCCCATTTTTACTGCATCGTACAATGAGCAGTTCTTC. This codes for CASSPIFTASYNEQFF.

This clonotype was counted between two and nine times. A much larger clone sits a single nucleotide away, making a read error possible. This chain uses TRBV5-1 with TRBJ2-5, with 10 positions matching TRBD2. Germline loops: CDR1 SGHRS, CDR2 YFSETQ. The CDR3 runs 16 residues. V dropped 2 bases and J dropped 9; count of bases not matched to a gene: 13. Here the CDR3 DNA reads TGCGCCAGCAGCTTCGCTAGCGGGGGCTTTGTGGAGGCCCAGTACTTC. As protein: CASSFASGGFVEAQYF.

This clonotype was recorded at least ten times. The chain is built from TRBV10-2 and TRBJ1-1; D is undetermined. Germline-derived CDR1 and CDR2 are WSHSY and SAAADI. V dropped 6 bases and J dropped 4 bases, with 9 bases sitting between them. The CDR3 runs to 12 residues. CDR3: CASSYGGTEAFF. CDR3 nucleotides: TGCGCCAGCAGCTACGGTGGCACTGAAGCTTTCTTT.

V and J are TRBV12-3 or TRBV12-4 and TRBJ2-5; D perhaps matches TRBD1 (5 bases). There are 13 residues in the CDR3. V was cut by 5 bases and J by 4 bases, with 11 bases left in between. For the CDR3, the DNA is TGTGCCAGCAGTACTACAGGACCAGAGACCCAGTACTTC. This translates into CASSTTGPETQYF.

The chain carries TRBV5-7 and TRBJ2-7; 9 bases agree with TRBD1. TRBV5-7 qualifies as an ORF whose function is uncertain. There are 16 residues in the CDR3. J gave up 3 bases and V 4 bases, and 11 bases lay outside the gene matches. CDR3 amino acids: CASSTRTGENVYEQYF. CDR3 sequence (DNA): TGTGCCAGCAGCACCCGGACAGGGGAAAACGTCTACGAGCAGTACTTC.

This clonotype has just a few counts. The chain has TRBV4-2 and TRBJ2-7; D not certain. The CDR3 is made up of 13 amino acids. The V gene lost 4 bases and the J gene lost 5 bases, with 12 bases spanning the gap. Germline CDR1 reads LGHNA; CDR2 reads YNFKEQ. The chain's CDR3 is CASSPTPAHEQYF. In DNA, the CDR3 is TGTGCCAGCAGCCCTACCCCGGCCCACGAGCAGTACTTC.

This clonotype has a count of ten or more. V gene TRBV20-1 combines with J gene TRBJ2-7; D is possibly TRBD1 (6 bases). This CDR3 comprises 11 residues. Germline V CDR1 and CDR2: DFQATT, SNEGSKA (reference sequence). Trimming pared 6 bases from V and 3 bases from J, leaving 9 bases between. DNA of the CDR3: TGCAGTGCCAGGGGCGTCTACGAGCAGTACTTC. Amino acids: CSARGVYEQYF.

The rearrangement joins TRBV29-1 to TRBJ2-3; a weak D match, TRBD2 (7 bases). Germline-derived CDR1 and CDR2 are SQVTM and ANQGSEA. V was shortened by 2 bases and J by 1 base, with 10 bases between the two germline ends. This CDR3 is 14 amino acids long. The CDR3 sequence: CSVERGAGTDTQYF. In DNA, the CDR3 is TGCAGCGTTGAACGGGGGGCTGGCACAGATACGCAGTATTTT.

V gene TRBV29-1 combines with J gene TRBJ2-7; the D call may be TRBD1 or TRBD2 (5 bases each). Between the trimmed V and J ends, which lost 0 bases and 5 bases, there was a span of 17 bases. The CDR3 runs 15 residues. Germline lookup yields CDR1 SQVTM and CDR2 ANQGSEA. The CDR3 DNA is TGCAGCGTTGAAGATCGCCGGGACGGACGGGACGAGCAGTACTTC. Translation gives CSVEDRRDGRDEQYF.

Comments on this clonotype: Just one base apart from a much larger clone, this may be a read error. The genes are TRBV7-2 and TRBJ2-3; 8 positions agree with TRBD2. Germline V gene sequence: CDR1 SGHTA, CDR2 FQGNSA. There are 15 residues in the CDR3. J gave up 2 bases and V 3 bases, and 4 bases lay outside the gene matches. The CDR3 sequence: CASSFRAGDTDTQYF. The CDR3 DNA follows: TGTGCCAGCAGCTTTCGAGCGGGAGACACAGATACGCAGTATTTT.

J is TRBJ2-2 and V is TRBV10-3, with 10 bases that match TRBD1. This CDR3 contains 16 residues. CDR1 and CDR2 (germline): ENHRY, SYGVKD. V shed 3 bases, J shed 5 bases, and the junction held 6 bases outside the gene matches. CDR3 sequence reads: CAISDLDRGGTGELFF. In nucleotides, the CDR3 is TGTGCCATCAGTGATTTGGACAGGGGGGGTACCGGGGAGCTGTTTTTT.

This clonotype was seen repeatedly, ten times or more. V and J are TRBV29-1 and TRBJ1-4; the D is unclear. The germline CDR1 and CDR2 sequences are SQVTM and ANQGSEA. This CDR3 is built from 13 residues. Trimming stripped 7 bases from V and 6 bases from J, with 15 bases between. CDR3 nucleotide sequence: TGCAGCGCCTCGGACTTAGACGATGAAAAACTGTTTTTT. Its translation is CSASDLDDEKLFF.

This clonotype was seen many times. CDR3 sequence (DNA): TGCGCCAGCAGCTTGGTTGGACACGGCTACGAGCAGTACTTC. This sequence encodes CASSLVGHGYEQYF. This rearrangement joins TRBV5-1 to TRBJ2-7; D perhaps matches TRBD1 (5 bases). CDR1 and CDR2 from the germline V gene are SGHRS and YFSETQ. The ends were cut back, 0 bases at V and 3 bases at J, with 10 bases in the middle. The CDR3 sequence is 14 residues long.

This clonotype showed up just a few times. The rearrangement links TRBV29-1 to TRBJ1-5; a possible D gene is TRBD1 (5 bases). Germline CDR1 SQVTM, CDR2 ANQGSEA. The length of the CDR3 is 15 residues. V was cut by 4 bases and J by 1 base, with 14 bases left in between. CDR3 DNA: TGCAGCGTTGGGGAGCAGGGCGGGAGCAATCAGCCCCAGCATTTT. This translates into CSVGEQGGSNQPQHF.

In its sample, this clonotype was seen many times. The chain is built from TRBV6-5 and TRBJ2-7, with D perhaps matching TRBD1 or TRBD2 (5 bases each). CDR3 length: 14 amino acids. CDR1 is MNHEY and CDR2 is SVGAGI in the germline V gene. V shed 4 bases and J shed 6 bases, with 16 bases lying between them. The CDR3 region is CASSLWGALAEQYF. The CDR3 DNA reads as TGTGCCAGCAGTTTGTGGGGCGCCCTAGCCGAGCAGTACTTC.

This clonotype has a count of ten or more. The chain links TRBV12-3 or TRBV12-4 to TRBJ2-3, with unresolved D. The CDR3 sequence is 16 residues long. Trimming stripped 4 bases from V and 6 bases from J, with 20 bases between. The CDR3 region has the DNA TGTGCCAGCAGTTGGGCCCTAATGGGGAACATGGATACGCAGTATTTT. Its translation is CASSWALMGNMDTQYF.

The sample holds many counts of this clonotype. V and J are TRBV5-1 and TRBJ2-2; 7 bases agree with TRBD1. Trimming cost V 0 bases and J 6 bases; bases outside gene matches: 8. This CDR3 is 16 amino acids long. Germline loops: CDR1 SGHRS, CDR2 YFSETQ. The CDR3 region has the DNA TGCGCCAGCAGCTTGGCAACAGGGGTTCGGGCCGGGGAGCTGTTTTTT. Its translation: CASSLATGVRAGELFF.

This clonotype came up many times. The rearrangement uses TRBV4-2 and TRBJ2-1; a weak D match, TRBD1 (5 bases). V was pared by 3 bases and J by 8 bases, with 26 bases between. Germline V gene data show CDR1 as LGHNA and CDR2 as YNFKEQ. This CDR3 comprises 18 residues. DNA of the CDR3: TGTGCCAGCAGCCAGGACCTCTCTCGCAACCAGGGCCACGATGAGCAGTTCTTC. Protein sequence: CASSQDLSRNQGHDEQFF.

This clonotype was seen at least ten times. V gene TRBV12-3 or TRBV12-4 combines with J gene TRBJ1-2, with D maybe TRBD1 (5 bases). The CDR3 length is 12 residues. V was clipped by 1 base and J by 5 bases, with 5 bases between them. The CDR3, as DNA: TGTGCCAGCAGTTTAGGACAGTATGGCTACACCTTC. The encoded protein is CASSLGQYGYTF.

This clonotype was seen at least ten times. The chain links TRBV11-2 to TRBJ2-1; 8 positions agree with TRBD2. The CDR3 contains 14 residues. Per the germline V gene, CDR1 is SGHAT and CDR2 is FQNNGV. The J segment lost 7 bases and the V segment lost 5 bases, leaving 7 bases of the junction unmatched. CDR3 residues: CASSGVAGRNEQFF. The CDR3 coding sequence is TGTGCCAGCAGCGGGGTAGCGGGAAGAAATGAGCAGTTCTTC. Complete variable domain (other parts from reference TRBV11-2 and TRBJ2-1): EAGVAQSPRYKIIEKRQSVAFWCNPISGHATLYWYQQILGQGPKLLIQFQNNGVVDDSQLPKDRFSAERLKGVDSTLKIQPAKLEDSAVYLCASSGVAGRNEQFFGPGTRLTVL.